This is a list of T cell receptor beta chains from one sample in a study of T cell changes during pregnancy in multiple sclerosis. Sequencing used immunoSEQ multiplex PCR; TCRdb keeps in-frame clones, though not all of them. Of approximately 89,000 clones in the sample, about 94% were seen once. The material sequenced was peripheral blood, taken in the third trimester of pregnancy. All receptors come from a female donor with multiple sclerosis, enrolled in a pregnancy study. Each CDR3 is given with its conserved first and last residue. A D gene is named only where the DNA matches it firmly. Clone size appears in some rows only: once, few, many, or a class for an expanded clone.

j_call: TRBJ2-1
v_call: TRBV10-3
clone_size: once
d_call: TRBD1
cdr3_aa: CAISDRDRGLNEQFF
cdr3_nt: TGTGCCATCAGCGACCGGGACAGGGGGCTTAATGAGCAGTTCTTC

j_call: TRBJ2-1
v_call: TRBV9
clone_size: NA
d_call: TRBD2
cdr3_aa: CASSVSSGNYNEQFF
cdr3_nt: TGTGCCAGCAGCGTAAGTAGCGGGAATTACAATGAGCAGTTCTTC

j_call: TRBJ2-7
v_call: TRBV7-9
clone_size: NA
d_call: NA
cdr3_aa: CASSLDLQGQYF
cdr3_nt: TGTGCCAGCAGCTTAGATCTGCAGGGGCAGTACTTC

j_call: TRBJ2-7
v_call: TRBV4-1
clone_size: NA
d_call: TRBD2
cdr3_aa: CASSLLAGGPIYEQYF
cdr3_nt: TGCGCCAGCAGCCTACTAGCGGGGGGGCCTATTTACGAGCAGTACTTC

j_call: TRBJ1-2
v_call: TRBV19
clone_size: NA
d_call: TRBD1
cdr3_aa: CASSLTGGFRGYTF
cdr3_nt: TGTGCCAGTAGCCTGACAGGGGGTTTTCGTGGCTACACCTTC

j_call: TRBJ2-2
v_call: TRBV7-9
clone_size: NA
d_call: NA
cdr3_aa: CASSLLTGELFF
cdr3_nt: TGTGCCAGCTCCCTCCTCACCGGGGAGCTGTTTTTT

j_call: TRBJ1-3
v_call: TRBV9
clone_size: NA
d_call: NA
cdr3_aa: CASSVLGVRDTIYF
cdr3_nt: TGTGCCAGCAGCGTACTGGGCGTGAGGGACACCATATATTTT

j_call: TRBJ1-4
v_call: TRBV6-1
clone_size: few
d_call: NA
cdr3_aa: CASSDLNEKLFF
cdr3_nt: TGTGCCAGCAGTGATCTTAATGAAAAACTGTTTTTT

j_call: TRBJ2-2
v_call: TRBV29-1
clone_size: NA
d_call: TRBD1
cdr3_aa: CSVRNAGQGTNTGELFF
cdr3_nt: TGCAGCGTTCGAAACGCAGGACAGGGGACGAACACCGGGGAGCTGTTTTTT

j_call: TRBJ1-2
v_call: TRBV6-5
clone_size: NA
d_call: TRBD1
cdr3_aa: CASRIGQGARGYTF
cdr3_nt: TGTGCCAGCAGGATAGGACAGGGGGCTCGTGGCTACACCTTC

j_call: TRBJ1-4
v_call: TRBV4-1
clone_size: NA
d_call: NA
cdr3_aa: CASSQEGGNNEKLFF
cdr3_nt: TGCGCCAGCAGCCAAGAGGGGGGGAACAATGAAAAACTGTTTTTT

j_call: TRBJ1-5
v_call: TRBV15
clone_size: NA
d_call: TRBD1
cdr3_aa: CATGDSSFGQPQHF
cdr3_nt: TGTGCCACGGGGGACAGTTCATTCGGTCAGCCCCAGCATTTT

j_call: TRBJ1-2
v_call: TRBV11-2
clone_size: NA
d_call: NA
cdr3_aa: CASSLEGIRPGGYTF
cdr3_nt: TGTGCCAGCAGCTTAGAGGGTATACGGCCGGGGGGCTACACCTTC

j_call: TRBJ1-1
v_call: TRBV5-1
clone_size: NA
d_call: TRBD1
cdr3_aa: CASSYQGAGTEAFF
cdr3_nt: TGCGCCAGCAGCTACCAGGGGGCGGGTACTGAAGCTTTCTTT

j_call: TRBJ2-6
v_call: TRBV5-1
clone_size: NA
d_call: TRBD1
cdr3_aa: CASRQGMSGANVLTF
cdr3_nt: TGCGCCAGCAGACAGGGGATGTCTGGGGCCAACGTCCTGACTTTC

j_call: TRBJ2-4
v_call: TRBV5-4
clone_size: NA
d_call: TRBD1
cdr3_aa: CASSGTGRQNIQYF
cdr3_nt: TGTGCCAGCAGCGGGACAGGGAGGCAAAACATTCAGTACTTC

j_call: TRBJ2-7
v_call: TRBV2
clone_size: NA
d_call: TRBD1
cdr3_aa: CASSEGQGVSYEQYF
cdr3_nt: TGTGCCAGCAGTGAAGGTCAGGGGGTATCCTACGAGCAGTACTTC

j_call: TRBJ2-1
v_call: TRBV10-3
clone_size: NA
d_call: NA
cdr3_aa: CAISGVGGIPQFF
cdr3_nt: TGTGCCATCAGTGGAGTCGGGGGAATCCCCCAGTTCTTC

j_call: TRBJ2-1
v_call: TRBV7-8
clone_size: NA
d_call: TRBD2
cdr3_aa: CASSGGGGGRYNEQFF
cdr3_nt: TGTGCCAGCAGCGGAGGTGGGGGGGGGAGATACAATGAGCAGTTCTTC

j_call: TRBJ2-5
v_call: TRBV4-2
clone_size: NA
d_call: TRBD2
cdr3_aa: CASSLTSDGIQETQYF
cdr3_nt: TGTGCCAGCAGCCTGACTAGCGACGGTATTCAAGAGACCCAGTACTTC

j_call: TRBJ2-7
v_call: TRBV5-1
clone_size: NA
d_call: TRBD1
cdr3_aa: CASSLGPGTGTYEQYF
cdr3_nt: TGCGCCAGCAGTTTAGGCCCGGGGACAGGGACCTACGAGCAGTACTTC

j_call: TRBJ1-4
v_call: TRBV6-5
clone_size: NA
d_call: NA
cdr3_aa: CASSYWSPGDEKLFF
cdr3_nt: TGTGCCAGCAGTTACTGGTCCCCAGGGGATGAAAAACTGTTTTTT

j_call: TRBJ2-7
v_call: TRBV7-2
clone_size: NA
d_call: TRBD2
cdr3_aa: CASRSSGEIEQYF
cdr3_nt: TGTGCCAGCAGGTCCAGCGGGGAGATCGAGCAGTACTTC

j_call: TRBJ2-1
v_call: TRBV4-1
clone_size: NA
d_call: TRBD1
cdr3_aa: CASSPGGQGGAYNEQFF
cdr3_nt: TGCGCCAGCAGCCCTGGAGGACAGGGAGGTGCCTACAATGAGCAGTTCTTC

j_call: TRBJ1-6
v_call: TRBV7-2
clone_size: NA
d_call: NA
cdr3_aa: CASSLAGSTTPLHF
cdr3_nt: TGTGCCAGCAGCTTAGCTGGCAGTACCACACCCCTCCACTTT

j_call: TRBJ1-5
v_call: TRBV5-6
clone_size: NA
d_call: TRBD1
cdr3_aa: CASSLGQGQPQHF
cdr3_nt: TGTGCCAGCAGCTTGGGACAGGGTCAGCCCCAGCATTTT

j_call: TRBJ2-7
v_call: TRBV27
clone_size: once
d_call: TRBD1
cdr3_aa: CASRSAGQGFYEQYF
cdr3_nt: TGTGCCAGCAGGTCTGCGGGACAGGGCTTCTACGAGCAGTACTTC

j_call: TRBJ2-3
v_call: TRBV13
clone_size: NA
d_call: NA
cdr3_aa: CASSLGRSDTQYF
cdr3_nt: TGTGCCAGCAGCTTAGGCAGGTCAGATACGCAGTATTTT

j_call: TRBJ1-2
v_call: TRBV29-1
clone_size: NA
d_call: TRBD1
cdr3_aa: CSVAGTEGYTF
cdr3_nt: TGCAGCGTTGCAGGGACAGAGGGCTACACCTTC

j_call: TRBJ1-4
v_call: TRBV11-2
clone_size: few
d_call: TRBD1
cdr3_aa: CASRLAGRGQGHEKLFF
cdr3_nt: TGTGCCAGCAGACTCGCGGGCAGGGGGCAAGGACATGAAAAACTGTTTTTT

j_call: TRBJ1-5
v_call: TRBV27
clone_size: NA
d_call: NA
cdr3_aa: CASSPRGAGDSNQPQHF
cdr3_nt: TGTGCCAGCAGTCCCCGGGGGGCAGGGGATAGCAATCAGCCCCAGCATTTT

j_call: TRBJ1-5
v_call: TRBV15
clone_size: NA
d_call: NA
cdr3_aa: CATSRAQVNQPQHF
cdr3_nt: TGTGCCACCAGCAGAGCACAGGTGAATCAGCCCCAGCATTTT

j_call: TRBJ1-2
v_call: TRBV10-3
clone_size: NA
d_call: NA
cdr3_aa: CATVGTDNYGYTF
cdr3_nt: TGTGCCACCGTCGGCACAGACAACTATGGCTACACCTTC

j_call: TRBJ1-2
v_call: TRBV14
clone_size: NA
d_call: NA
cdr3_aa: CASSPARTDLNYGYTF
cdr3_nt: TGTGCCAGCAGCCCCGCCAGGACAGACCTTAACTATGGCTACACCTTC

j_call: TRBJ2-2
v_call: TRBV11-2
clone_size: NA
d_call: NA
cdr3_aa: CASSLGYGFTGELFF
cdr3_nt: TGTGCCAGCAGCTTAGGCTACGGTTTTACCGGGGAGCTGTTTTTT

j_call: TRBJ2-6
v_call: TRBV9
clone_size: NA
d_call: NA
cdr3_aa: CASRGRDTVSGANVLTF
cdr3_nt: TGTGCCAGCAGGGGCCGGGACACCGTCTCTGGGGCCAACGTCCTGACTTTC

j_call: TRBJ1-5
v_call: TRBV21-1
clone_size: NA
d_call: NA
cdr3_aa: CASSRTGFNQPQHF
cdr3_nt: TGTGCCAGCAGCAGGACAGGGTTCAATCAGCCCCAGCATTTT

j_call: TRBJ1-5
v_call: TRBV15
clone_size: NA
d_call: NA
cdr3_aa: CATSRDQGVDQPQHF
cdr3_nt: TGTGCCACCAGCAGAGATCAGGGTGTGGATCAGCCCCAGCATTTT

j_call: TRBJ1-1
v_call: TRBV7-2
clone_size: NA
d_call: TRBD1
cdr3_aa: CASSPRTGDTEAFF
cdr3_nt: TGTGCCAGCAGCCCGAGGACAGGGGACACTGAAGCTTTCTTT

j_call: TRBJ1-2
v_call: TRBV2
clone_size: NA
d_call: TRBD1
cdr3_aa: CASSEEEGGYYGYTF
cdr3_nt: TGTGCCAGCAGTGAAGAAGAAGGGGGCTACTATGGCTACACCTTC

j_call: TRBJ2-2
v_call: TRBV7-7
clone_size: NA
d_call: TRBD1
cdr3_aa: CASSRDSNMVELFF
cdr3_nt: TGTGCTAGCAGCCGGGACAGTAACATGGTGGAGCTGTTTTTT

j_call: TRBJ1-6
v_call: TRBV2
clone_size: NA
d_call: TRBD1
cdr3_aa: CASRDDRGPYNSPLHF
cdr3_nt: TGTGCCAGCAGAGATGACAGGGGCCCCTATAATTCACCCCTCCACTTT